Included here is one TCR beta chain sequence, with context. The clone's antigen remains unknown. No much larger clone exists at a distance of one base, and base qualities are not known. Inclusion was restricted to participants for whom at least one PBMC sample before ART initiation and at least two post-ART samples were available. All participants with HIV were treated in the United States of America. Before DNA extraction, cryopreserved samples of 1-10 million PBMC were thawed and then washed. At the time of the earliest PBMC sample, participants with HIV were aged between about 20 and 60 years. PBMC samples were contributed by each participant from 1-4 timepoints before ART initiation and 2-8 timepoints after ART initiation, with a median of 7 samples. For every participant, serial HIV viral load, CD4+ T-cell count, ART history and demographic data were obtained. Genomic DNA was extracted from unsorted PBMC with a Qiagen kit on a QIAcube, processed in batches of 12 samples.

This record belongs to a study of long-term antiretroviral therapy in people with HIV (dated by TCRdb to between 2021 and 2022). Some background on the complete study: Collection of the earliest samples took place about a decade ahead of the 2015 WHO recommendation for immediate ART, at a time when ART was typically delayed until CD4 counts fell. A retrospective serial study tested whether ART initiation and durable HIV suppression were associated with changes in peripheral blood TRB repertoire composition and diversity. No cross-contamination during QIAcube processing was shown when test extractions of a monoclonal T-cell line were performed alongside about 30 polyclonal samples. A total of about 190 cryopreserved PBMC samples were contributed to the cohort by 30 adults with confirmed HIV infection, with samples collected serially over a mean of around 6 years (range 1-12). Of the roughly 30 participants with HIV, ten to eleven were female. Beyond this particular receptor, the publication reports: Samples dated from the mid-2000s to the late 2010s, and the ART regimens used may be less effective than current ones. ART initiation was associated with a significant increase in TRB diversity, but diversity stayed significantly below transplant donor controls even after long-term ART. At every time point, the repertoire was dominated by expanded TRB clones first identified before ART initiation, although this dominance fluctuated and, in many PLHIV, declined after ART. Limited PBMC availability meant only the TCR beta chain was sequenced, without alpha chain pairing. HIV repertoires had narrower CDR3 length ranges than controls, and the network structure suggested an antigen-experienced repertoire that shifted only slightly toward naive after ART. No data were available on ART adherence, viral resistance or therapy changes, limiting inferences about post-ART repertoire changes. Because cell numbers in pre-ART samples were limited, unsorted PBMC were profiled instead of sorted CD4+ and CD8+ T cells.

The CDR3 starts with the cysteine, ends with the phenylalanine, and has 16 residues. Just the 48-base CDR3 DNA is kept, in frame starting at base 1. CDR1 and CDR2 are drawn from the germline V gene: MDHEN, SYDVKM. The trim is 2 bases for V and 0 bases for J, with a gap of 11 bases between the germline ends. Sequencing of the TRB variable region was done with the immunoSEQ hsTCRB v3.0 assay at survey level resolution. A depth of roughly 35,000-55,000 T-cell genomes per sample was targeted for TRB sequencing. Pooled TRB libraries were sequenced on an Illumina MiSeq with a v3 150-cycle kit. The authors' analysis ran thus. Analysis of repertoires was carried out in R inside a reproducible Nextflow workflow spanning QC, data transformation and analysis. Custom analyses were implemented in LymphoSeq2, an R package for AIRR-Seq data exploration. A few samples yielding fewer than 5000 total TRB sequences were excluded, leaving 188 analyzed HIV repertoires. Among the 180 to 200 retained HIV repertoires, some 60 were collected before ART initiation and approximately 130 were collected after ART initiation. Each repertoire was downsampled to 5000 TRB nucleotide sequences, and summary statistics were averaged across 100 downsampling iterations. The analysis kept only TRB sequences whose CDR3 regions were at least seven amino acids long. Two measures captured diversity: a Shannon entropy-derived clonality score and the Gini coefficient. In the repertoire networks, any two of the top 5000 CDR3 amino acid sequences were connected whenever the two sequences differed by an edit distance of one. For TRB CDR3 amino acid sequences, antigen specificity groups and MHC restriction were predicted with GLIPH2. CDR3 amino acid sequences were matched against VDJdb and McPAS-TCR to flag known CMV, EBV, HIV or tissue antigen associations. Pre-ART, post-ART and control groups were compared with Wilcoxon signed-rank tests and Holm-Bonferroni correction. The source is immuneACCESS, and TCRdb retained only in-frame sequences with V and J called. Part of the clones is not carried over; for the studies checked, unresolved V genes explain less than half of this, and the remainder is unexplained. D and trimming come from the DNA, and the V and J calls and clone size come from that table. This sample has about 28,000 clones in its table, and 84% of those were observed once. Clones ranked in the top ten supply about 6.7% of the sample.

The starting material was unsorted PBMCs, obtained 0.4 years after starting antiretroviral therapy. This clonotype originated in a man aged 18 to 30 with HIV. The chain is assembled from TRBV28 and TRBJ2-1, with the D gene too uncertain to name. The CDR3 is CASSLGRFSSYNEQFF. The bases read TGTGCCAGCAGTTTAGGAAGGTTCAGCTCCTACAATGAGCAGTTCTTC.